This T cell receptor (beta chain) is drawn from a study of T cells in Graves' hyperthyroidism and ophthalmopathy. TCR beta CDR3 sequences were amplified from RNA transcripts. TCR CDR3 regions were first amplified by RT-PCR with HTBI primers. TCRdb itself ran the multiplex PCR reads through MiXCR, one entry per CDR3 protein. The sample yields 530,000 or so distinct CDR3 sequences, around 45% seen once. Thyroid ultrasound, orbital computed tomography, clinical symptoms, and serum thyroxine and TRAb underpinned diagnoses. The germline V gene has CDR1 SEHNR and CDR2 FQNEAQ (reference sequence). The CDR3 runs to 13 residues. Unmatched junction bases numbered 11, after V lost 11 bases and J lost 6 bases.

This chain joins TRBV7-9 and TRBJ2-7; 9 nucleotides line up with TRBD2. The specimen was peripheral blood or thyroid tissue (not recorded which). The receptor was derived from a woman between 18 and 30 years old with Graves' hyperthyroidism. CDR3 amino acids: CAPGLAGDGEQYF. As DNA, the CDR3 is TGTGCCCCGGGGTTAGCGGGAGATGGCGAGCAGTACTTC.